This T cell receptor beta chain was profiled in a study of molecular identifiers for immune sequencing clone quantification. This clonotype has a single count. One end of the junction is discordant with germline, which a read error may explain. Naive CD8 libraries were made from around 18,000 to 910,000 sorted cells, and they used 10%, 30% or 50% RNA. As CD8+CD4-CCR7+CD45RA+ cells, naive CD8 T cells were sorted. CDR1 and CDR2 (germline): DFQATT, SNEGSKA (reference sequence). The CDR3 sequence is 15 residues long. MiXCR, run by TCRdb on the PCR reads, gives a single entry per CDR3 protein. Among roughly 300,000 distinct CDR3 sequences listed, 24% were seen once.

The V call is TRBV20-1, the J call TRBJ2-3, with unresolved D. The clonotype originates from a human donor in good health. Some libraries in this study had Jurkat cell RNA spiked in. Material: naive CD8+ T cells from blood, with Jurkat cell RNA spiked in. Specified subset: FACS-sorted CD8+CD4-CCR7+CD45RA+ naive T cells. The CDR3 sequence is CGARDLGGGTDTQYF. CDR3 coding DNA: TGCGGTGCTAGAGATCTGGGCGGAGGCACAGATACGCAGTATTTT.